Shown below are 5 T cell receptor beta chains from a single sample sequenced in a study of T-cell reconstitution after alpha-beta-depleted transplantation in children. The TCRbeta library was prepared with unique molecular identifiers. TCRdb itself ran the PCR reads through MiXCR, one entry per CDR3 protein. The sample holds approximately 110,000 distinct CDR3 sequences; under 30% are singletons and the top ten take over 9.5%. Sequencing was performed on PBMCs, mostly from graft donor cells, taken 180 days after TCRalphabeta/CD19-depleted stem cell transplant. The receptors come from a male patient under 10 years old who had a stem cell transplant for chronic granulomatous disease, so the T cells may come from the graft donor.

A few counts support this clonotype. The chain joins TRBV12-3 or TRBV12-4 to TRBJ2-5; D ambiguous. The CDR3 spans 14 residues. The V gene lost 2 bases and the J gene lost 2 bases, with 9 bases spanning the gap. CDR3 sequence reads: CASSLFGGQETQYF. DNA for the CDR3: TGTGCCAGCAGTTTATTTGGCGGACAAGAGACCCAGTACTTC.

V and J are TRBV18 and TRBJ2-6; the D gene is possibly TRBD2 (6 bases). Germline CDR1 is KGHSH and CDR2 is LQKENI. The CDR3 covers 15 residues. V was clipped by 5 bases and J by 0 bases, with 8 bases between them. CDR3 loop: CASSGGTSGANVLTF. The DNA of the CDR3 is TGTGCCAGCTCAGGGGGGACCTCTGGGGCCAACGTCCTGACTTTC.

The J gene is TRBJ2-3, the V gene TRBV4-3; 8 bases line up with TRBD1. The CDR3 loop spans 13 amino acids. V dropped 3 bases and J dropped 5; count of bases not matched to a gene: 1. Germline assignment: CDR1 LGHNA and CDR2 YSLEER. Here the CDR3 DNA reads TGCGCCAGCAGCCAGGACAGGGTAGATACGCAGTATTTT. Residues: CASSQDRVDTQYF.

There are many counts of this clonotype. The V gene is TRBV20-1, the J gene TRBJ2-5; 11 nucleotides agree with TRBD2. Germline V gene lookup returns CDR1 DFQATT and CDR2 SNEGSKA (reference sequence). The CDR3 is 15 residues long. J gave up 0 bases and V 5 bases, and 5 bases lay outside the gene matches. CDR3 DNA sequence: TGCAGTGCTGGTAGACTAGCGGGGAACCAAGAGACCCAGTACTTC. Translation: CSAGRLAGNQETQYF.

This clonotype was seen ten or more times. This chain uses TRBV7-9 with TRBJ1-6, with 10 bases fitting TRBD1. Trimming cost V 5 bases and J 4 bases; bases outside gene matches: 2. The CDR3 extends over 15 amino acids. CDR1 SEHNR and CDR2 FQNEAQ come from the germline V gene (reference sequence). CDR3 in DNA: TGTGCCAGCAGCATGGACAGGGGGTATAATTCACCCCTCCACTTT. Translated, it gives CASSMDRGYNSPLHF.